Presented here are 12 T cell receptor beta chains from one specimen sequenced in a study of T cell changes during pregnancy in multiple sclerosis. The method was immunoSEQ multiplex PCR; TCRdb's version includes in-frame clones alone and lacks a portion of them. The sample has around 36,000 clones; approximately 92% are singletons. This sample comprised peripheral blood, obtained before pregnancy. These receptors all stem from a female donor with multiple sclerosis, enrolled in a pregnancy study.

The chain uses TRBV2 and TRBJ2-5; 7 positions agree with TRBD2. CDR1 SNHLY and CDR2 FYNNEI come from the germline V gene. CDR3 length: 15 amino acids. Unmatched junction bases numbered 8, after V lost 4 bases and J lost 3 bases. The CDR3 is CASSAGEAGEETQYF. The CDR3 DNA is TGTGCCAGCAGTGCGGGGGAGGCGGGAGAAGAGACCCAGTACTTC.

The genes are TRBV11-1 and TRBJ2-7, with D tentatively TRBD2 (6 bases). Germline V CDR1 and CDR2: SGHAT, FQDESV (reference sequence). The CDR3 is made up of 11 amino acids. Trimming cost V 1 base and J 13 bases, with 11 bases left between them. The CDR3 spells CASSLGGDPYF. CDR3 coding DNA: TGTGCCAGCAGCTTAGGGGGGGATCCTTACTTC.

V is TRBV14 and J is TRBJ1-2, with D tentatively TRBD1 (5 bases). Germline V gives CDR1 SGHDN, CDR2 FVKESK. The V end lost 1 base, the J end lost 7 bases, and 13 bases lay between the germline ends. The CDR3 spans 14 residues. CDR3 amino acids: CASSQAQGGFGYTF. DNA for the CDR3: TGTGCCAGCAGCCAAGCCCAGGGAGGATTTGGCTACACCTTC.

The CDR3 region is CASSPLGGRAPDTQYF. Written as DNA, the CDR3 is TGTGCCAGCAGCCCCTTGGGCGGGAGGGCCCCAGATACGCAGTATTTT. J is TRBJ2-3 and V is TRBV11-1; 9 bases are shared with TRBD2. The CDR3 runs to 16 residues. J gave up 4 bases and V 5 bases, and 10 bases lay outside the gene matches. Germline V gives CDR1 SGHAT, CDR2 FQDESV (reference sequence).

V gene TRBV29-1 combines with J gene TRBJ2-7, with TRBD1 identical over 8 bases. Germline CDR1 is SQVTM and CDR2 is ANQGSEA. The CDR3 consists of 15 residues. V was pared by 3 bases and J by 1 base, with 8 bases of the junction left unmatched. CDR3 protein: CSVDFETGASYEQYF. The CDR3 DNA follows: TGCAGCGTTGACTTTGAGACAGGGGCGTCCTACGAGCAGTACTTC.

This clone was seen a single time. The chain links TRBV6-1 to TRBJ2-1, with 8 bases aligning to TRBD2. Germline V gives CDR1 MNHNS, CDR2 SASEGT. Trimming removed 4 bases from V and 0 bases from J; junction bases left unmatched: 17. The length of the CDR3 is 20 residues. The CDR3 DNA sequence: TGTGCCAGCAGTGCATTCTCCCATCCACAACTAGCGGCCTCCTACAATGAGCAGTTCTTC. This gives the protein CASSAFSHPQLAASYNEQFF.

The J gene is TRBJ1-1, the V gene TRBV6-5; 7 nucleotides match TRBD1. The CDR3 has 13 residues. The germline V gene has CDR1 MNHEY and CDR2 SVGAGI. V was pared by 5 bases and J by 5 bases, with 5 bases of the junction left unmatched. CDR3 in amino acids: CASSGDRATEAFF. The CDR3 DNA is TGTGCCAGCAGTGGCGACAGGGCAACTGAAGCTTTCTTT.

This chain joins TRBV6-5 and TRBJ1-1; possible D gene TRBD1, 5 bases. The CDR3 is 15 amino acids. The germline gives CDR1 MNHEY, CDR2 SVGAGI. The germline V and J ends were trimmed by 7 bases and 4 bases, with 19 bases remaining between them. The CDR3 DNA reads as TGTGCCAGCAACAACGGGGGGACTAAGAGCACTGAAGCTTTCTTT. Its protein is CASNNGGTKSTEAFF.

This clone was detected once. V gene TRBV5-1 combines with J gene TRBJ2-7; the match to TRBD1 covers 7 bases. Germline loops: CDR1 SGHRS, CDR2 YFSETQ. With 1 base clipped from V and 5 bases from J, the junction kept 12 bases outside the gene matches. The CDR3 is 16 amino acids. The CDR3 region has the DNA TGCGCCAGCAGCTTGAAATCGGGACAGTCTATCCACGAGCAGTACTTC. Translating gives CASSLKSGQSIHEQYF.

This chain uses TRBV6-5 with TRBJ2-1; possibly TRBD2 for D (5 bases). The CDR3 contains 13 residues. Germline CDR1 MNHEY, CDR2 SVGAGI. The ends were cut back, 6 bases at V and 4 bases at J, with 10 bases in the middle. The CDR3 nucleotides read TGTGCCAGCAGCCGAGGGCCATACAATGAGCAGTTCTTC. Its protein is CASSRGPYNEQFF.

The chain carries TRBV2 and TRBJ1-2, with TRBD1 matching 10 bases. Germline trimming cut 5 bases from V and 4 bases from J; bases unmatched to any gene: 7. The germline V gene has CDR1 SNHLY and CDR2 FYNNEI. The CDR3 consists of 15 residues. Here the CDR3 DNA reads TGTGCCAGCAGTTCACGGGACAGGGGAGGCTATGGCTACACCTTC. Its protein product is CASSSRDRGGYGYTF.

The gene calls are TRBV5-1 and TRBJ2-1, with a possible D match to TRBD2 (6 bases). CDR1 and CDR2 (germline): SGHRS, YFSETQ. This CDR3 contains 15 residues. Trimming removed 3 bases at V and 3 bases at J, with 13 bases between. The CDR3: CASSWDLNSYNEQFF. DNA for the CDR3: TGCGCCAGCAGCTGGGACTTGAATAGCTACAATGAGCAGTTCTTC.